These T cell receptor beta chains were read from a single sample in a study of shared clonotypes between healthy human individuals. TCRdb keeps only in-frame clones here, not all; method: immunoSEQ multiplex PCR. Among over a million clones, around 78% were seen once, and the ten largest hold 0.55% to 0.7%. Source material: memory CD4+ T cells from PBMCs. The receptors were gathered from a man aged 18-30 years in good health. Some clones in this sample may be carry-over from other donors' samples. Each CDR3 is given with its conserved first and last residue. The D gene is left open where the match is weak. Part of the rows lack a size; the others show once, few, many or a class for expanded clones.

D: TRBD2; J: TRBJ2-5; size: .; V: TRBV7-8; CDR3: CASSLRIWTSGGAGETQYF; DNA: TGTGCCAGCAGCCTACGGATTTGGACTAGCGGAGGGGCGGGAGAGACCCAGTACTTC
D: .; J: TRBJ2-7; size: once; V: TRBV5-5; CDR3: CASSLEGAYYEQYF; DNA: TGTGCCAGCAGCTTGGAGGGTGCCTACTACGAGCAGTACTTC
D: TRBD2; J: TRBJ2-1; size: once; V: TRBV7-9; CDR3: CASSFLASGSNEQFF; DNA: TGTGCCAGCAGCTTTTTGGCTAGCGGGAGTAATGAGCAGTTCTTC
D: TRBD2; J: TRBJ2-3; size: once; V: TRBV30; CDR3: CAWSGVLAGTDTQYF; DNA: TGTGCCTGGAGTGGGGTGCTAGCGGGCACAGATACGCAGTATTTT
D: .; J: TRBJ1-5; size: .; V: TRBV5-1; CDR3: CASSFTGDFNQPQHF; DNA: TGCGCCAGCAGCTTCACGGGAGATTTTAATCAGCCCCAGCATTTT
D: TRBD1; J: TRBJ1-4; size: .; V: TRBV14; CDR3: CASSQDRALRQGGNEKLFF; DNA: TGTGCCAGCAGCCAAGATCGGGCTCTTCGGCAGGGGGGCAATGAAAAACTGTTTTTT
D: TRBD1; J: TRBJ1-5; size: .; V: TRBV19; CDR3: CASSITTGEQPQHF; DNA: TGTGCCAGTAGTATCACAACAGGGGAACAGCCCCAGCATTTT
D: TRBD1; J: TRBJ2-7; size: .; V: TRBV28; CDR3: CASSSYRQGSYEQYF; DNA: TGTGCCAGCAGCTCCTATCGACAGGGATCCTACGAGCAGTACTTC
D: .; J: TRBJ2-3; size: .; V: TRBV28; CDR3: CASRDLGAYTQYF; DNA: TGTGCCAGCAGGGACCTGGGGGCATATACGCAGTATTTT
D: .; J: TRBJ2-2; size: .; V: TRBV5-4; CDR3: CASSPKAGSAPGELFF; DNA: TGTGCCAGCAGCCCGAAGGCCGGGAGTGCCCCCGGGGAGCTGTTTTTT
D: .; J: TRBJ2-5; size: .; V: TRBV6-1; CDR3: CATRAGGKETQYF; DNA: TGTGCCACCCGGGCAGGGGGGAAAGAGACCCAGTACTTC
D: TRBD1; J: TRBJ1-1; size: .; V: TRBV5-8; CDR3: CASKGQQVNTEAFF; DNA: TGTGCCAGCAAGGGACAGCAGGTGAACACTGAAGCTTTCTTT
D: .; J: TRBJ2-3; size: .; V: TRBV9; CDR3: CASSVGHTDTQYF; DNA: TGTGCCAGCAGCGTAGGACACACAGATACGCAGTATTTT
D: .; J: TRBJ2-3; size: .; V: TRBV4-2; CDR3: CASSPGGWDTQYF; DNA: TGTGCCAGCAGCCCCGGCGGTTGGGATACGCAGTATTTT
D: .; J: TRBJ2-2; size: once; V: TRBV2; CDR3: CASRASTVGNTGELFF; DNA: TGTGCCAGCAGGGCGTCGACAGTTGGAAACACCGGGGAGCTGTTTTTT
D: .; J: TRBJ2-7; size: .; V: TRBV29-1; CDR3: CSVETPRYEQYF; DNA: TGCAGCGTTGAAACCCCCCGCTACGAGCAGTACTTC
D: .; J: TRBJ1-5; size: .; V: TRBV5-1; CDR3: CASSWGLSQPQHF; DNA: TGCGCCAGCAGCTGGGGATTATCCCAGCCCCAGCATTTT
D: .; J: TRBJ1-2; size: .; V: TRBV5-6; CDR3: CASSLLDTPSYGYTF; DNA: TGTGCCAGCAGCTTGCTGGACACACCCTCTTATGGCTACACCTTC
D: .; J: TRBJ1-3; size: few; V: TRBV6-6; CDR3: CASSYRDIGNTIYF; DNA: TGTGCCAGCAGTTACAGGGACATCGGAAACACCATATATTTT
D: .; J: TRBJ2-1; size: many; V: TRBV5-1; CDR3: CASRPGPQDEQFF; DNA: TGCGCCAGCAGACCCGGGCCCCAGGATGAGCAGTTCTTC
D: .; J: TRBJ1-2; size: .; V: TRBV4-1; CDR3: CASNPTGRENYGYTF; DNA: TGCGCCAGCAACCCAACGGGAAGAGAGAACTATGGCTACACCTTC
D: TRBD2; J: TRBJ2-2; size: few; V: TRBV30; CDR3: CAWRPSGLGDTGELFF; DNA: TGTGCCTGGCGTCCGAGCGGACTAGGGGACACCGGGGAGCTGTTTTTT
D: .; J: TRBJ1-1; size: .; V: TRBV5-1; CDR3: CASSLVHPDTEAFF; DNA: TGCGCCAGCAGCTTGGTCCACCCTGACACTGAAGCTTTCTTT
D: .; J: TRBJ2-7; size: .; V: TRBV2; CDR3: CASSKQHLVNEQYF; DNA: TGTGCCAGCAGTAAACAGCATCTTGTCAACGAGCAGTACTTC
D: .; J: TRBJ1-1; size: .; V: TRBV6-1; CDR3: CASRPSWAGTEAFF; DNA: TGTGCCAGCAGGCCCTCGTGGGCGGGCACTGAAGCTTTCTTT
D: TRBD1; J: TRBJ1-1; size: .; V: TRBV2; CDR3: CASSAGTGGVAFF; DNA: TGTGCCAGCAGTGCCGGGACAGGGGGCGTGGCTTTCTTT